This T cell receptor beta chain was found in a study of cytomegalovirus exposure and HLA in healthy donors. The trim removed 11 bases at V and 7 bases at J, leaving 3 bases unmatched. Germline lookup yields CDR1 WNHNN and CDR2 SYGVQD (reference sequence). CDR3 length equals 12 residues. 13 Jbeta primers and 60 Vbeta primers were used for the PCR. Clones were read by immunoSEQ multiplex PCR, and TCRdb kept only the in-frame ones, dropping some. The data contain about 88,000 clones, approximately 80% of them singletons. The V and J genes are TRBV10-1 and TRBJ1-6; TRBD1 agrees at 9 bases. The sequence came from a man aged 25-45 years in good health and CMV-seronegative. Sequencing was done on a sample of PBMCs. CDR3 nucleotide sequence: TGCGCCGGGGGGACAGGGAATTCACCCCTCCACTTT. It specifies CAGGTGNSPLHF.